The 9 T cell receptor beta chains presented below share a single source sample, sequenced in a study of T cell responses to AZD1222 COVID-19 vaccine. Generated by immunoSEQ multiplex PCR, the TCRdb table keeps only in-frame clones and is missing some. The table has roughly 170,000 clones, 75% to 95% seen once. Sequenced here: peripheral blood, sampled on day 0 of AZD1222 vaccination. The receptors derive from an adult in good health.

The genes are TRBV3-1 (or the pseudogene TRBV3-2) and TRBJ2-7, with 10 bases that match TRBD2. This CDR3 has 14 residues. The V and J ends lost 4 bases and 2 bases, in that order; junction bases with no gene match: 2. The germline gives CDR1 LGHDT, CDR2 YNNKEL (reference sequence). In DNA, the CDR3 is TGTGCCAGCAGCCTACTAGCGGGGACCTACGAGCAGTACTTC. Translated: CASSLLAGTYEQYF.

The chain carries TRBV5-1 and TRBJ2-7, with 15 bases that match TRBD2. CDR1 and CDR2 from the germline V gene are SGHRS and YFSETQ. CDR3 length: 15 amino acids. The V and J ends lost 2 bases and 4 bases, in that order; junction bases with no gene match: 1. The CDR3: CASSFGLAGGYEQYF. As DNA, the CDR3 is TGCGCCAGCAGCTTCGGACTAGCGGGGGGGTACGAGCAGTACTTC.

The chain employs TRBV6-4 and TRBJ2-7; weak D call: TRBD2 (6 bases). V lost 6 bases to trimming and J lost 0 bases, with 9 bases between them. CDR1 and CDR2 (germline): MRHNA, SNTAGT. There are 13 residues in the CDR3. This CDR3 reads CASSAGPSYEQYF. In DNA, the CDR3 is TGTGCCAGCAGCGCGGGACCCTCCTACGAGCAGTACTTC.

V gene TRBV6-6 combines with J gene TRBJ2-6; TRBD1 agrees at 7 bases. The junction had 1 base not matched to a gene; V was cut back by 0 bases and J by 2 bases. The CDR3 runs to 16 residues. Germline V lookup: CDR1 MNHNY, CDR2 SVGAGI (reference sequence). The CDR3 is CASSYSRGPGANVLTF. CDR3 bases: TGTGCCAGCAGTTACTCGAGGGGGCCTGGGGCCAACGTCCTGACTTTC.

This rearrangement joins TRBV4-3 to TRBJ1-2, with 7 bases fitting TRBD1. CDR1 LGHNA and CDR2 YSLEER come from the germline V gene. The trim removed 0 bases at V and 4 bases at J, leaving 5 bases unmatched. CDR3 size: 15 residues. The DNA of the CDR3 is TGCGCCAGCAGCCAAGATACCCCAGGGGGCTATGGCTACACCTTC. Translation: CASSQDTPGGYGYTF.

The chain is built from TRBV18 and TRBJ1-5, with D hard to call. Trimming cost V 3 bases and J 2 bases, with 14 bases left between them. The CDR3 runs 16 residues. CDR1 is KGHSH and CDR2 is LQKENI in the germline V gene. The CDR3: CASSPREGMGNQPQHF. CDR3 in DNA: TGTGCCAGCTCACCGCGGGAGGGAATGGGCAATCAGCCCCAGCATTTT. Using reference TRBV18 and TRBJ1-5 for the parts outside the CDR3, the full variable domain is NAGVMQNPRHLVRRRGQEARLRCSPMKGHSHVYWYRQLPEEGLKFMVYLQKENIIDESGMPKERFSAEFPKEGPSILRIQQVVRGDSAAYFCASSPREGMGNQPQHFGDGTRLSIL.

The CDR3 region has the DNA TGTGCCAGCAATCAGGACAGAGGAGTACCTGGTGAGCAGTTCTTC. Its translation: CASNQDRGVPGEQFF. The V and J genes are TRBV6-5 and TRBJ2-1; possible D gene TRBD1, 6 bases. This CDR3 is built from 15 residues. Trimming pared 7 bases from V and 9 bases from J, leaving 22 bases between. Germline loops: CDR1 MNHEY, CDR2 SVGAGI.

This chain uses TRBV7-3 with TRBJ1-2, with 7 bases lining up with TRBD1. V lost 4 bases and J lost 8; bases outside the gene matches: 7. The CDR3 runs 13 residues. Looked up from germline, CDR1 is SGHTA and CDR2 is FQGTGA. The chain's CDR3 is CASSYQTGQGYTF. CDR3 DNA sequence: TGTGCCAGCAGCTACCAGACAGGGCAAGGCTACACCTTC.

The V gene is TRBV12-3 or TRBV12-4, the J gene TRBJ1-2; D is perhaps TRBD1 (6 bases). This CDR3 region has 13 residues. V was pared by 6 bases and J by 4 bases, with 12 bases between. CDR3 nucleotide sequence: TGTGCCAGCAGCAAAGACAGGTCCTATGGCTACACCTTC. The encoded protein is CASSKDRSYGYTF.